These T cell receptor beta chains were read from a single sample in a study of T cell repertoires in cytomegalovirus infection. Each CDR3 protein gets one entry after TCRdb re-called the reads with MiXCR. The sample lists a few hundred thousand distinct CDR3 sequences, 20% to 25% occurring once. Which antigens these TCRs recognize remains unknown. Sequencing used cultured PBMCs, obtained from culture after CMV antigen stimulation. These receptor sequences come from a human donor in good health (CMV status not recorded). Some clones in this sample may be carry-over from other donors' samples. The CDR3 runs from the conserved cysteine through the conserved F or W. The order of the fields is J gene, V gene, clone size, D gene, CDR3 protein, CDR3 DNA. A D gene is named only where the DNA matches it firmly. Clone sizes are given selectively: once, few, many, or a class where the clone is expanded.

>TRBJ2-3|TRBV4-3|few|.
CASSLEQGATQYF
TGCGCCAGCAGCCTCGAACAGGGAGCTACGCAGTATTTT
>TRBJ1-5|TRBV12-3/TRBV12-4|.|.
CASSRPPYQPQHF
TGTGCCAGCAGTCGTCCCCCATATCAGCCCCAGCATTTT
>TRBJ2-5|TRBV29-1|few|.
CSVEARTDQETQYF
TGCAGCGTTGAGGCCCGGACAGATCAAGAGACCCAGTACTTC
>TRBJ1-2|TRBV6-5|few|TRBD1
CASSYTGQSLYGYTF
TGTGCCAGCAGTTACACGGGACAGAGCCTCTATGGCTACACCTTC
>TRBJ2-2|TRBV7-8|many|.
CASSFDRLTGELFF
TGTGCCAGCAGCTTTGACAGACTCACCGGGGAGCTGTTTTTT
>TRBJ1-5|TRBV2|few|TRBD1
CASSRQGGGNQPQHF
TGTGCCAGCAGTAGACAGGGAGGCGGCAATCAGCCCCAGCATTTT
>TRBJ2-1|TRBV7-3|.|TRBD2
CASSLSAGLAGGDNEQFF
TGTGCCAGCAGCTTATCCGCGGGACTAGCGGGAGGGGACAATGAGCAGTTCTTC
>TRBJ2-3|TRBV9|.|TRBD2
CASSVEASGTGNTQYF
TGTGCCAGCAGCGTAGAGGCTAGCGGGACGGGGAATACGCAGTATTTT
>TRBJ2-4|TRBV6-8|.|TRBD2
CASSRTGGSAAKNIQYF
TGTGCCAGCAGTCGGACGGGCGGGAGCGCGGCCAAAAACATTCAGTACTTC
>TRBJ1-1|TRBV7-2|.|.
CASSLAAFEAFF
TGTGCCAGCAGCTTAGCCGCGTTTGAAGCTTTCTTT
>TRBJ1-1|TRBV10-3|.|.
CAINSQSHTEAFF
TGTGCCATCAATTCGCAGTCCCACACTGAAGCTTTCTTT
>TRBJ2-1|TRBV20-1|.|TRBD2
CSAIAGGPGNEQFF
TGCAGTGCTATAGCGGGAGGGCCAGGCAATGAGCAGTTCTTC
>TRBJ1-1|TRBV7-2|many|.
CASSSGMGTEAFF
TGTGCCAGCAGCTCAGGGATGGGCACTGAAGCTTTCTTT
>TRBJ1-4|TRBV7-3|few|.
CASSRQGNEKLFF
TGTGCCAGCAGCAGGCAGGGTAACGAAAAACTGTTTTTT
>TRBJ2-7|TRBV10-3|few|TRBD2
CAISAAAGTSGRNLYF
TGTGCCATCAGTGCCGCGGCCGGGACTAGCGGGAGGAACTTGTACTTC
>TRBJ2-3|TRBV27|once|TRBD2
CASSLSRASGRRISTDTQYF
TGTGCCAGCAGTTTATCGAGAGCTAGCGGGAGAAGAATTAGCACAGATACGCAGTATTTT
>TRBJ2-7|TRBV20-1|.|TRBD2
CSAQDAGRTSYEQYF
TGCAGTGCTCAAGACGCCGGGAGGACCTCCTACGAGCAGTACTTC
>TRBJ2-7|TRBV7-9|many|TRBD1
CASSPSRTGGYEQYF
TGTGCCAGCAGCCCGTCGCGGACAGGGGGCTACGAGCAGTACTTC
>TRBJ1-5|TRBV6-2/TRBV6-3|.|TRBD1
CASSYGITGGRQPQHF
TGTGCCAGCAGTTACGGGATCACAGGGGGCCGCCAGCCCCAGCATTTT
>TRBJ1-2|TRBV14|few|.
CASSQALGGIYGYTF
TGTGCCAGCAGCCAAGCGCTCGGCGGAATTTATGGCTACACCTTC
>TRBJ1-1|TRBV6-2/TRBV6-3|few|TRBD1
CASSTDRATEAFF
TGTGCCAGCAGTACCGACAGGGCAACTGAAGCTTTCTTT
>TRBJ2-5|TRBV27|few|TRBD2
CASSWVRGEETQYF
TGTGCCAGCAGTTGGGTCCGGGGGGAGGAGACCCAGTACTTC
>TRBJ2-1|TRBV7-8|many|TRBD2
CASSPLGAGGDNEQFF
TGTGCCAGCAGCCCCCTTGGGGCGGGAGGGGACAATGAGCAGTTCTTC
>TRBJ1-2|TRBV7-2|many|.
CASSRGQYQGYTF
TGTGCCAGCAGCCGCGGACAGTATCAGGGCTACACCTTC